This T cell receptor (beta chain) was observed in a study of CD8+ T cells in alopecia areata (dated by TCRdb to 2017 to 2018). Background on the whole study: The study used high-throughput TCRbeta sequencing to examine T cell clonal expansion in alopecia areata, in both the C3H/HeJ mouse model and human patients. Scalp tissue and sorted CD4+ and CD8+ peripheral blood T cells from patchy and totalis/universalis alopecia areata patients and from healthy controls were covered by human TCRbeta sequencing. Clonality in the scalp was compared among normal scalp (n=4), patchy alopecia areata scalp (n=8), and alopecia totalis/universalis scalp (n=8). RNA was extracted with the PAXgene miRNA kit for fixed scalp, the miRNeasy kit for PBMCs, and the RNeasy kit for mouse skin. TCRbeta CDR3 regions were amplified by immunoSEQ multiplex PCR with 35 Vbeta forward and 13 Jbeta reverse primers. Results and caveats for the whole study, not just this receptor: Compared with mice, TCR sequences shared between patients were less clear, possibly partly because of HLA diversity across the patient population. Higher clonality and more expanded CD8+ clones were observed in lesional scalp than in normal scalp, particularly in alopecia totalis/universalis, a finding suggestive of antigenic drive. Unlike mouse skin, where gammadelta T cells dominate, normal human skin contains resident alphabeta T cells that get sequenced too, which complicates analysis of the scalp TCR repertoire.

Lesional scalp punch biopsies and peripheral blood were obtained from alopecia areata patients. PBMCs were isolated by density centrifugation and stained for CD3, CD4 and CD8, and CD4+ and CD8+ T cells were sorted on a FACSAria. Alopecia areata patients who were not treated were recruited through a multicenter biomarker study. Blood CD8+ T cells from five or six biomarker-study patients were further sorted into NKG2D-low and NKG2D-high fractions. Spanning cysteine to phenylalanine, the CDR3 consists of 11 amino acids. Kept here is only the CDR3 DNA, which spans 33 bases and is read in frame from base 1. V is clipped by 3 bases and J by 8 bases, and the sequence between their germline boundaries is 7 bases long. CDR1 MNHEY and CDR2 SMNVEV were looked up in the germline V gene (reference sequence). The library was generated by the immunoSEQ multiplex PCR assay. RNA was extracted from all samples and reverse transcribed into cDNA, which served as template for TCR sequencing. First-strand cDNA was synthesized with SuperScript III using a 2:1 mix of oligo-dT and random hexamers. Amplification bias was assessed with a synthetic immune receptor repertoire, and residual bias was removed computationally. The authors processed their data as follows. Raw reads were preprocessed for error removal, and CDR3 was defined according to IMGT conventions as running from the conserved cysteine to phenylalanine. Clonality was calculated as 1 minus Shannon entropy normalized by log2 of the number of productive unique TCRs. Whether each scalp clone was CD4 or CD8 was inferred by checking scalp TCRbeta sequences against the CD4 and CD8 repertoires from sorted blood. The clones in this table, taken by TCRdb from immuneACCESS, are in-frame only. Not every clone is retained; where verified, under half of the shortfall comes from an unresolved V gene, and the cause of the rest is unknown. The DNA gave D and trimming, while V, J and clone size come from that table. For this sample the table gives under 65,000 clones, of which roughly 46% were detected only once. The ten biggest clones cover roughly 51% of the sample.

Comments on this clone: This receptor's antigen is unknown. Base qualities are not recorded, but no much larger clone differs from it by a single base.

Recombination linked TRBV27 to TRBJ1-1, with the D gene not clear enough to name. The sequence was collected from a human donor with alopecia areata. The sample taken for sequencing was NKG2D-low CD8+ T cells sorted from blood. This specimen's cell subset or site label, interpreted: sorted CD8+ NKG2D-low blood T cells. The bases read TGTGCCAGCAGTTTGGGCCGGGAAGCTTTCTTT. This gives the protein CASSLGREAFF.